This T cell receptor beta chain was sequenced during a study of technical replicates of blood from a few donors. The CDR3 is made up of 16 amino acids. V was shortened by 2 bases and J by 4 bases, with 16 bases between the two germline ends. In germline, CDR1 is SGHTA, CDR2 FQGNSA. Some clones are missing from TCRdb's copy, which holds only in-frame ones; the method was immunoSEQ multiplex PCR. The sample holds approximately 97,000 clones; roughly 95% are singletons and the top ten take 0.3% to 0.45%. Sequenced sample: T cells isolated from PBMCs. The rearrangement joins TRBV7-2 to TRBJ2-3, with a weak D call TRBD2 (7 bases). The clonotype was recovered from a human donor in good health. CDR3 residues: CASSLYYREGSDTQYF. The CDR3 region has the DNA TGTGCCAGCAGCTTATATTACAGGGAGGGTTCAGATACGCAGTATTTT.